The text below deals with one T cell receptor beta chain. Its specific antigen is unknown. No base qualities exist here, and no much larger clone lies one base off it. From the cysteine through the phenylalanine, the CDR3 covers 15 amino acids. Only CDR3 DNA is held: 45 bases, read in frame from base 1. Here V drops 4 bases and J drops 1 base, and the junction holds 5 bases not matched to any gene. CDR1 SNHLY and CDR2 FYNNEI are derived from the germline V gene. The CDR3 regions of human TCRbeta chains were analyzed by immunosequencing. As for the authors' bioinformatics: TCRs in the repertoires were matched against a reference library of SARS-CoV-2-specific TCRs that had been generated with the MIRA antigen-specificity platform. Breadth meant the fraction of unique TCRs that were SARS-CoV-2-associated, whereas depth meant the fraction of total T cells that were SARS-CoV-2-associated. Using the MIRA data, each spike-specific TCR was assigned both to the spike region to which the TCR was reactive and to a CD4 or CD8 class. Log10-transformed breadth and depth values were compared by one-way ANOVA with Sidak's multiple comparisons tests. This immuneACCESS table, as held by TCRdb, lists in-frame sequences with V and J called but not all clones. Of the missing ones, under half trace to an unresolved V gene in checked studies; the others have no known cause. V, J and clone size reflect that table, while D and trimming were determined from the DNA. The sample table holds some 150,000 clones, of which 80% to 90% were seen once. The ten largest clones capture less than 9.5% of the sample.

The time point label, read with the paper, signifies: baseline before first vaccination. Vaccinee samples were obtained from the UK trials COV001 and COV002, which included a single-blind randomized controlled phase 2/3 trial of AZD1222 (ChAdOx1 nCoV-19) in healthy adults. For TCRbeta chain sequencing, PBMC samples from trial participants were taken at day 0 and at day 28 after the second dose. The data were taken from a study of T cell responses to AZD1222 COVID-19 vaccine (TCRdb year 2021). Background on the whole study: Because spike-specific TCR depth and breadth did not differ between the two schedules, AZD1222 recipients who got a second dose at roughly 4 weeks were pooled with those who got a second dose at roughly 12 weeks. A total of 230 to 250 trial participants underwent TCR sequencing, of whom some 210 received two doses of AZD1222 and 26 received two doses of the MenACWY control vaccine. Trial participants were enrolled into age subgroups of 18-55, 56-69 and 70-plus years, which contained approximately 150, 30 and 60 TCR-sequenced participants, respectively. What the authors observed across the whole study: Only five or six AZD1222 recipients were SARS-CoV-2 seropositive at baseline, limiting conclusions about previously exposed vaccinees. Spike-specific TCR breadth and depth rose significantly after two AZD1222 doses compared with day 0 and with MenACWY recipients. Because no samples from the day 14 peak response were available, repertoires could be characterized only after the peak T cell response. The 56-69-year group was small, and its depth increase did not reach significance, likely because of low power. Participants were mostly white British and included more females than males, and it was suggested by the authors that clonal diversity may have been underestimated. Epitopes outside the regions mutated in the B.1.351 and B.1.1.7 variants were reportedly recognized by nearly half of the unique spike-specific TCRs. The whole spike protein was spanned by vaccine-associated CD4 TCRs, and dominant responses were seen in regions 160-218 and 743-854.

The TCR sequence derives from an adult in good health. This chain is built from TRBV2 and TRBJ1-1, and 8 junction bases match TRBD1. Sequences were derived from peripheral blood, sampled on day 0 of AZD1222 vaccination. The CDR3 reads CASSGQGRGNTEAFF. In nucleotides, the sequence is TGTGCCAGCAGTGGACAGGGGAGGGGGAACACTGAAGCTTTCTTT.